This TCR beta chain was identified in a study of T cells in Graves' hyperthyroidism and ophthalmopathy. Study-level points and caveats: Ophthalmopathy was model-predicted a median about 6.7 months pre-onset.

TCR beta CDR3 sequences were amplified from RNA transcripts. Initially, a first-round RT-PCR of the TCR CDR3 employed the HTBI primer set. MiXCR, applied by TCRdb to the multiplex PCR reads, yields one record per CDR3 protein. Among under 400,000 distinct CDR3 sequences listed, roughly 15% were seen once. Hyperthyroidism patients were newly diagnosed, had disease duration under 2 months, and were aged 18 to 65 years. Diagnoses were made from clinical symptoms, serum measures (thyroxine and TRAb), thyroid ultrasound and orbital computed tomography. Of note for this clonotype: Its antigen is unidentified. Compared with germline, one end of the junction differs, possibly owing to a read error.

This CDR3 has 17 amino acids. Germline V gives CDR1 SQVTM, CDR2 ANQGSEA. The rearrangement uses TRBV29-1 and TRBJ2-2; a possible D gene is TRBD1 (6 bases). Sequencing input: blood. This receptor was identified in a young man with Graves' hyperthyroidism. This CDR3 is CSVILSGGQGNAGELFF. The CDR3 region has the DNA TGCAGCGTCATCCTCTCTGGTGGGCAGGGGAACGCCGGGGAGCTGTTTTTT.